This paragraph covers one T cell receptor beta chain sequence. Its antigen is still unknown. These data belong to a study of T cell repertoires in cytomegalovirus infection. Study overall: Use of recently identified HLA-C-restricted and well-studied HLA-B-restricted CMV epitopes was part of the study. From public TCR beta signatures came an indication of both CMV infection and matching HLA type.

Findings and limits, study-wide: Summed frequency of shared TCR beta families picked out CMV carriers who also had the relevant HLA.

MiXCR, run by TCRdb on the reads, gives a single entry per CDR3 protein. The profile shows hundreds of thousands of distinct CDR3 sequences, about 33% of them singletons. This TCR came from a human donor in good health (CMV status not recorded). Some clones in this sample may be carry-over from other donors' samples. Sequenced material: cultured CD8+ T cells from PBMCs, taken from culture after CMV antigen stimulation.

The CDR3 DNA reads as TGTGCCAGCAGTTACTCGGTGGCGGGGAACACTGAAGCTTTCTTT. Translating it yields CASSYSVAGNTEAFF. V is TRBV6-6 and J is TRBJ1-1; D not resolved. V lost 0 bases, J lost 1 base, and 9 bases lay in between. The CDR3 is 15 amino acids. Per the germline V gene, CDR1 is MNHNY and CDR2 is SVGAGI (reference sequence).